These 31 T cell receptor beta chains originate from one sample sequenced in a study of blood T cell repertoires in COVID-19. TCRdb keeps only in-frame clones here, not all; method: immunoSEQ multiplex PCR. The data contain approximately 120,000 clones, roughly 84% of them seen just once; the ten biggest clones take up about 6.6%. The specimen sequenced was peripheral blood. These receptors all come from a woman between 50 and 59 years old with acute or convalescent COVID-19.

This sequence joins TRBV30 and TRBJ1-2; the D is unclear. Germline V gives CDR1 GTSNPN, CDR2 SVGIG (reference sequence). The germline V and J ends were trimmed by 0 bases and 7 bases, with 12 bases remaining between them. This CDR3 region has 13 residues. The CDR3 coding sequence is TGTGCCTGGAGTGTACTACGCGGTTCTGGCTACACCTTC. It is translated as CAWSVLRGSGYTF.

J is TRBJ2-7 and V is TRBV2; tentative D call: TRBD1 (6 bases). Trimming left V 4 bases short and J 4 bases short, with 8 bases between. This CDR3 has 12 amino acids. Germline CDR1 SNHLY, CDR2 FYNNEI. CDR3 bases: TGTGCCAGCAGTGGCAGGGGATACGAGCAGTACTTC. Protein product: CASSGRGYEQYF.

The CDR3 loop is CASSLDSYGQETQYF. The CDR3 DNA is TGTGCCAGCAGCTTAGATTCGTACGGGCAAGAGACCCAGTACTTC. V is TRBV11-2 and J is TRBJ2-5; no firm D call. The V gene lost 0 bases and the J gene lost 2 bases, with 10 bases spanning the gap. The CDR3 covers 15 residues. CDR1 and CDR2 (germline): SGHAT, FQNNGV.

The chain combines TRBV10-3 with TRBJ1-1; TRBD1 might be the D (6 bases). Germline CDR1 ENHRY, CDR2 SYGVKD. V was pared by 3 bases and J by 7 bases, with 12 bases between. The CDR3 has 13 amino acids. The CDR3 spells CAISDTGGREAFF. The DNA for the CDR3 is TGTGCCATCAGTGACACGGGGGGGCGTGAAGCTTTCTTT.

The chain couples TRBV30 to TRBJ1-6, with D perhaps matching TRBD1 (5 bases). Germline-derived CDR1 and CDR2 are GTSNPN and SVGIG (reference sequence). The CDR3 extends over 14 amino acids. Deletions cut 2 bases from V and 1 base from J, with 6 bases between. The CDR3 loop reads CAWSQGSYNSPLHF. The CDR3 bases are TGTGCCTGGAGTCAGGGTTCCTATAATTCACCCCTCCACTTT.

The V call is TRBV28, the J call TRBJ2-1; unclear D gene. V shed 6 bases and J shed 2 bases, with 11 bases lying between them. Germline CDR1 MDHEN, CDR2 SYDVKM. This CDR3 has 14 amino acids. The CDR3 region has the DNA TGTGCCAGCAGCCCGTTGGGCCCCTACAATGAGCAGTTCTTC. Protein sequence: CASSPLGPYNEQFF.

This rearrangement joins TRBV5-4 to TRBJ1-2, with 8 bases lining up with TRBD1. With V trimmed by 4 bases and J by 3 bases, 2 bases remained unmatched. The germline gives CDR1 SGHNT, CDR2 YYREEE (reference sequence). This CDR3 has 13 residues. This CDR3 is CASSPQGDYGYTF. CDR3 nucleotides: TGTGCCAGCAGCCCACAGGGGGACTATGGCTACACCTTC.

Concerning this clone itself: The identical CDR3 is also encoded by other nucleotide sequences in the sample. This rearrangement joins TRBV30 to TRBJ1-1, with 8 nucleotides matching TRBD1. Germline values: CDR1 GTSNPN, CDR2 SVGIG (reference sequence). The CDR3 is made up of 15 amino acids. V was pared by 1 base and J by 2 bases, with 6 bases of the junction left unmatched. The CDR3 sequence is CAWSARDRPNTEAFF. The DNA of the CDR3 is TGTGCCTGGAGTGCCCGGGACAGGCCTAACACTGAAGCTTTCTTT.

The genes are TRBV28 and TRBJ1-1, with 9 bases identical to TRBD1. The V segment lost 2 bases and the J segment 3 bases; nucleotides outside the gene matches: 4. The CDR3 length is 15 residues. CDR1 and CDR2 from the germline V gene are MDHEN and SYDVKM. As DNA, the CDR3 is TGTGCCAGCAGTTTAGGAGGACAGGGGCACACTGAAGCTTTCTTT. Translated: CASSLGGQGHTEAFF.

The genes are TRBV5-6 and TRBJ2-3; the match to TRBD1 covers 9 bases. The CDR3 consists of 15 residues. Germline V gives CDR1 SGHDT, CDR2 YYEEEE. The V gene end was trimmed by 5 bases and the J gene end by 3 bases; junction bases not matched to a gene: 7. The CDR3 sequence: CASRASGTGTDTQYF. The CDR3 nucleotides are TGTGCCAGCAGAGCCTCTGGGACAGGGACAGATACGCAGTATTTT.

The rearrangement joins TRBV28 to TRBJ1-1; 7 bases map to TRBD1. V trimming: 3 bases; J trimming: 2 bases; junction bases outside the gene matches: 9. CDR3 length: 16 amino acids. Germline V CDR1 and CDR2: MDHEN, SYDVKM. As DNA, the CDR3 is TGTGCCAGCAGTTTTAGGGGGCGCGTTGGAAACACTGAAGCTTTCTTT. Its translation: CASSFRGRVGNTEAFF.

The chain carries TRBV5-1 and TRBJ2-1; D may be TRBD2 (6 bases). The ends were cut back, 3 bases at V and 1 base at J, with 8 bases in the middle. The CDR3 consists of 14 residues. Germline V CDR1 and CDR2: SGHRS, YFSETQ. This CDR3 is CASSWGDSYNEQFF. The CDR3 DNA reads TGCGCCAGCAGCTGGGGGGATTCCTACAATGAGCAGTTCTTC.

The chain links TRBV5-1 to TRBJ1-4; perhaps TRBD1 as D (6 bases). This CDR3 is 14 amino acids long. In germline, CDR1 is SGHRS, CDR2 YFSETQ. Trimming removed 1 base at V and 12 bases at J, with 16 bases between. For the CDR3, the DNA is TGCGCCAGCAGCTTGTCGGGATTAGGGGGGGAACTGTTTTTT. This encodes CASSLSGLGGELFF.

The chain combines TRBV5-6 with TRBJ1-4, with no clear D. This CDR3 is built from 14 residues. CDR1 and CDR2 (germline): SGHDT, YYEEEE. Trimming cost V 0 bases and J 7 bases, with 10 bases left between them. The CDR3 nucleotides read TGTGCCAGCAGCTTGGGGCAGTCGGGTGAAAAACTGTTTTTT. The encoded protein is CASSLGQSGEKLFF. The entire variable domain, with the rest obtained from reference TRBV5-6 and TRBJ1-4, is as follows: DAGVTQSPTHLIKTRGQQVTLRCSPKSGHDTVSWYQQALGQGPQFIFQYYEEEERQRGNFPDRFSGHQFPNYSSELNVNALLLGDSALYLCASSLGQSGEKLFFGSGTQLSVL.

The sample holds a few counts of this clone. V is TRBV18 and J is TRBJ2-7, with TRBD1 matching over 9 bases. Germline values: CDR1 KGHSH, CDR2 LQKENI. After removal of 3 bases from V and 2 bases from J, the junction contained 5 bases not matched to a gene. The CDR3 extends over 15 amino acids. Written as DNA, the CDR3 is TGTGCCAGCTCACCTACCGGGACAGGGCCCTACGAGCAGTACTTC. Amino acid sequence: CASSPTGTGPYEQYF. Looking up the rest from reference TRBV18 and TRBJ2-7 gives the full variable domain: NAGVMQNPRHLVRRRGQEARLRCSPMKGHSHVYWYRQLPEEGLKFMVYLQKENIIDESGMPKERFSAEFPKEGPSILRIQQVVRGDSAAYFCASSPTGTGPYEQYFGPGTRLTVT.

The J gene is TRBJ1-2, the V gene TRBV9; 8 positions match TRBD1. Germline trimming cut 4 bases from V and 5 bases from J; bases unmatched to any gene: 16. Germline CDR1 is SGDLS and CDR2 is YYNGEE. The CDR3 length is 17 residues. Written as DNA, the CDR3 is TGTGCCAGCAGCCCGACAGAAATCCAGGGGGCGAGTTATGGCTACACCTTC. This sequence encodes CASSPTEIQGASYGYTF.

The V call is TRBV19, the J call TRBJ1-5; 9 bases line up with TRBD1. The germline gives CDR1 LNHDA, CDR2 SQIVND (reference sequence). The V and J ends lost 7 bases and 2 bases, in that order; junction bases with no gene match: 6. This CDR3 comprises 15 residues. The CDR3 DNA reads TGTGCCAGTATCGGGACAGGGTATGGCAATCAGCCCCAGCATTTT. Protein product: CASIGTGYGNQPQHF.

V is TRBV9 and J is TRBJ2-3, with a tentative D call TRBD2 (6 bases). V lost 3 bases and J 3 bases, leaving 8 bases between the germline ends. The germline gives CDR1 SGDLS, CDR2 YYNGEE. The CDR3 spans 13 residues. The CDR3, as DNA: TGTGCCAGCAGCGGGGCGGGGACAGATACGCAGTATTTT. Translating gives CASSGAGTDTQYF.

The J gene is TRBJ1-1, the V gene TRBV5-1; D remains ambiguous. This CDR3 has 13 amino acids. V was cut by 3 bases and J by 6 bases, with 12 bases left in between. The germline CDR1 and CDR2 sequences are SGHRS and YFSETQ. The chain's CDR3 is CASSSAAGAEAFF. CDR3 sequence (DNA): TGCGCCAGCAGCTCGGCCGCGGGAGCTGAAGCTTTCTTT.

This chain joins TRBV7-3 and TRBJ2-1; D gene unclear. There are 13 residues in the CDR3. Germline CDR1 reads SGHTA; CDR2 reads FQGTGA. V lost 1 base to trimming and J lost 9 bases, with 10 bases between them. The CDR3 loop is CASSLNRVGEQFF. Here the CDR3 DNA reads TGTGCCAGCAGCTTAAACCGCGTCGGTGAGCAGTTCTTC.

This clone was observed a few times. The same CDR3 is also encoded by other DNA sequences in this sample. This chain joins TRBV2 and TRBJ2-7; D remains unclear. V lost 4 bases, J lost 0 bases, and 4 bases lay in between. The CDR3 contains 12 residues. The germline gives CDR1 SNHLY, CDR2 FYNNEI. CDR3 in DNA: TGTGCCAGCAGTGCCAGCTCCTACGAGCAGTACTTC. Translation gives CASSASSYEQYF.

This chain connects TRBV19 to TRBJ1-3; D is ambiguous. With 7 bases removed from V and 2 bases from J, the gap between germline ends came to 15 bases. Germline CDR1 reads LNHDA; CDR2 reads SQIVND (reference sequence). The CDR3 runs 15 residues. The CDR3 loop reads CASTSPRLTGNTIYF. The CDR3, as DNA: TGTGCCAGTACCAGTCCCAGGCTTACTGGAAACACCATATATTTT.

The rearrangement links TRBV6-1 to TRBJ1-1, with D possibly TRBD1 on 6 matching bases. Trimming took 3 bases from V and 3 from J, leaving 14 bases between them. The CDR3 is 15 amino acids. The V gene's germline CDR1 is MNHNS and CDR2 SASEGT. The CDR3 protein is CASSEGGQGYTEAFF. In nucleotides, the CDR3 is TGTGCCAGCAGTGAGGGAGGGCAGGGGTACACTGAAGCTTTCTTT.

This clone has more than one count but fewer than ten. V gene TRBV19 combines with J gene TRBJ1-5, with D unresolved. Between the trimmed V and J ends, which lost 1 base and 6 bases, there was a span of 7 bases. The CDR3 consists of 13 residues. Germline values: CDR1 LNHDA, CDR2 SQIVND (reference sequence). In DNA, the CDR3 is TGTGCCAGTAGTATAGGGGCCGGTCAGCCCCAGCATTTT. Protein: CASSIGAGQPQHF.

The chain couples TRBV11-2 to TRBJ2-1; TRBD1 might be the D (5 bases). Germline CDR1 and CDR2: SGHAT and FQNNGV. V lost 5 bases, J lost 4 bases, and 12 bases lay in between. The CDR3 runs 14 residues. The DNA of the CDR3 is TGTGCCAGCAGCCCTATGACAGCATACAATGAGCAGTTCTTC. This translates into CASSPMTAYNEQFF. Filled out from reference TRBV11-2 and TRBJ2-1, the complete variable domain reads EAGVAQSPRYKIIEKRQSVAFWCNPISGHATLYWYQQILGQGPKLLIQFQNNGVVDDSQLPKDRFSAERLKGVDSTLKIQPAKLEDSAVYLCASSPMTAYNEQFFGPGTRLTVL.

The CDR3 DNA is TGTGCCAGCAGTTCAAATGCCTACGAGCAGTACTTC. Amino acids: CASSSNAYEQYF. V is TRBV7-9 and J is TRBJ2-7; D gene unclear. CDR1 is SEHNR, CDR2 FQNEAQ, per germline (reference sequence). V lost 6 bases and J lost 2, with 8 bases in between. CDR3 length: 12 amino acids. The entire variable domain, with the rest obtained from reference TRBV7-9 and TRBJ2-7, is as follows: DTGVSQNPRHKITKRGQNVTFRCDPISEHNRLYWYRQTLGQGPEFLTYFQNEAQLEKSRLLSDRFSAERPKGSFSTLEIQRTEQGDSAMYLCASSSNAYEQYFGPGTRLTVT.

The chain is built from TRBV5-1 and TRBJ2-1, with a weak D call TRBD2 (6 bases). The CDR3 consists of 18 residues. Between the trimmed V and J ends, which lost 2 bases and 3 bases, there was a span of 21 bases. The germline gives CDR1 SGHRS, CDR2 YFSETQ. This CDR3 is CASSLNQQAGFFYNEQFF. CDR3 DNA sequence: TGCGCCAGCAGCTTAAACCAGCAGGCGGGATTTTTCTACAATGAGCAGTTCTTC.

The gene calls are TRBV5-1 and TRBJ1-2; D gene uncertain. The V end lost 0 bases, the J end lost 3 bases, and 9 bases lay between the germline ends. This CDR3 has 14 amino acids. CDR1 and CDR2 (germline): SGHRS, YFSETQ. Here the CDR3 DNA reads TGCGCCAGCAGCTTGGGAGGGCGCGACTATGGCTACACCTTC. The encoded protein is CASSLGGRDYGYTF.

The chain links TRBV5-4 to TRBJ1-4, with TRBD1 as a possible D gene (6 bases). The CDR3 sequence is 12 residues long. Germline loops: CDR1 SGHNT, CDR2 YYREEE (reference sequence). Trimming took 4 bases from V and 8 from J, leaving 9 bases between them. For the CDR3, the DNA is TGTGCCAGCAGCCGAGGACAGGAAAAACTGTTTTTT. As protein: CASSRGQEKLFF.

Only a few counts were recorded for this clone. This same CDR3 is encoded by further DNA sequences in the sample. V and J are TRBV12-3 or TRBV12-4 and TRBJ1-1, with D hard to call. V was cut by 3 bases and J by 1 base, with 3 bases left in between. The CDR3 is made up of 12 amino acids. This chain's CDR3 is CASSFRNTEAFF. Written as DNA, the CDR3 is TGTGCCAGCAGTTTCAGGAACACTGAAGCTTTCTTT.

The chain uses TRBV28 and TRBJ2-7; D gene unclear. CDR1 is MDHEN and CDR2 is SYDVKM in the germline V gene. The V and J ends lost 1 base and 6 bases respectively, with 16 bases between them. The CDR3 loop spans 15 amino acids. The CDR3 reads CASSLFGGAVVEQYF. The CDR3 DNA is TGTGCCAGCAGTTTATTCGGCGGCGCTGTGGTCGAGCAGTACTTC.